Described below is a single T cell receptor beta chain sequence and its context. Its antigen is still unknown. No base quality values were provided; no much bigger clone lies one nucleotide off. The sample belongs to a study of T cells in Graves' hyperthyroidism and ophthalmopathy (dated by TCRdb to the late 2010s). Background on the whole study: To identify distinguishing TCR V-J signatures, a discovery cohort of about 100 patients was used, comprising 40 to 45 with Graves' ophthalmopathy and 57 with stable Graves' hyperthyroidism. In several Graves' hyperthyroidism patients, the study also compared T-cell repertoires from thyroid tissue with T-cell repertoires from blood. After sampling, hyperthyroidism patients received methimazole starting at 30 mg daily, and ophthalmopathy patients received high-dose intravenous methylprednisolone. Prospective prediction of ophthalmopathy was tested in an independent validation cohort consisting of 18 to 20 hyperthyroidism patients and approximately 16 patients who later progressed to ophthalmopathy. The 75 to 100 discovery patients were randomly split 7:3 into training and test sets. According to the paper, TCR Vbeta CDR3 sequencing was carried out on 135 peripheral blood samples, which came from under 50 ophthalmopathy, 80 or so hyperthyroidism and approximately 17 progressor patients.

The junction shows trimming of 7 bases on V and 2 bases on J, plus 18 bases between the germline ends. Sequences MNHNS (CDR1) and SASEGT (CDR2) are obtained from the germline V gene. The CDR3, from cysteine to phenylalanine, totals 15 residues. Only the CDR3 portion is preserved as DNA: 45 bases, with reading frame beginning at the first base. Overall results and qualifications from the work: In cross-validation, a model built on a 13 V-J signature told ophthalmopathy apart from stable hyperthyroidism with about 90% sensitivity and about 81% specificity, and in testing the same model reached 80%/75%. Sample size was not statistically predetermined, and investigators were not blinded to group allocation. In validation, the model predicted progression to ophthalmopathy with over 65% sensitivity and approximately 74% specificity, a median of 6.5 months before onset. Most expanded thyroid clonotypes (frequency above 0.001) were also found in blood, which suggests that blood repertoires may mirror thyroid immune responses.

The TCR beta CDR3 regions were amplified from RNA transcripts. The first round of RT-PCR for the TCR CDR3 was performed with the HTBI primer set and the Qiagen OneStep RT-PCR kit. Libraries were constructed in a second round of multiplex PCR, after which size selection and purification were carried out. Paired-end sequencing of the libraries was performed with 100 bp reads on an Illumina HiSeq2000. Regarding the original processing steps: Raw data were processed with SOAPnuke, discarding reads with adapters, uncalled bases, mean Phred below 15, or no exact constant-primer or identifier match. High-quality paired reads were merged using COPE v1.2.5, and each unique nucleotide sequence was defined as a clonotype. MiTCR v1.1 was used to align the clonotypes against IMGT TRBV, TRBD and TRBJ reference segments. The analysis was restricted to V-J combinations with a frequency above 0.0001, which together covered approximately 99% of the repertoires. The TCS score was defined as the ratio of F50 (clonal expansion) to E x V (chaos), calculated using BLOSUM62-based TCRdist between CDR3 peptides within each V-J. Welch's t-statistics and random forest reduced 500 to 650 V-J features to around 14, which were used in a naive Bayes classifier (R e1071). Thyroid-blood repertoire similarity was quantified with the Morisita-Horn index. Clones were called with MiXCR by TCRdb after fastp trimmed the public reads at Q25, and only in-frame beta chains were retained. Every entry covers one CDR3 protein and lists the most common genes and DNA from its rows. The authors' filters were not applied to this entry. Within this sample are over 650,000 distinct CDR3 sequences, with about 45% of them counted one time only. Roughly 7.2% of the sample is in the top ten clones.

The study excluded patients with uncontrolled infections, other autoimmune diseases, pregnancy or lactation. Diagnoses relied on clinical symptoms, serum thyroxine and TRAb, thyroid ultrasound and orbital computed tomography. Trizol reagent was used to extract total RNA, and RNA quality was then checked on an Agilent 2100 Bioanalyzer. The chain is assembled from TRBV6-1 and TRBJ2-7; TRBD2 is perhaps the D gene, given 6 matching bases. Sequenced input: peripheral blood or thyroid tissue (not recorded which). This TCR derives from an adult man with Graves' disease, either hyperthyroidism or ophthalmopathy (not recorded which). The bases are TGTGCCAGCAACCCCGGGCCGGGACTCCCCTACGAGCAGTACTTC. It translates as CASNPGPGLPYEQYF.